The T cell receptor (beta chain) under discussion was sequenced for a study of T cell changes during pregnancy in multiple sclerosis. The V gene's germline CDR1 is MGHRA and CDR2 YSYEKL. The V end was cut by 0 bases, the J end by 5 bases, with 13 bases between. This CDR3 comprises 15 residues. Assay: immunoSEQ multiplex PCR; the TCRdb copy retains only in-frame clones and omits some. Of 80,000 to 130,000 clones in the sample, about 94% are singletons; the top ten hold 0.7% to 0.9%. This clone was recorded only once. Here the sequenced sample was peripheral blood, taken before pregnancy. This rearrangement joins TRBV4-1 to TRBJ1-2; D unresolved. This clonotype was sampled from a female donor with multiple sclerosis, enrolled in a pregnancy study. CDR3 nucleotides: TGCGCCAGCAGCCAAGATATCGCGATTTCGTATGGCTACACCTTC. This encodes CASSQDIAISYGYTF.